Detailed here is one T cell receptor (beta chain). Its target is not known. The sample originates from a study of regulatory T cells in long-lasting Graves disease. Study conclusions and caveats: Few sampled subjects may have lowered accuracy.

This CDR3 comprises 16 residues. With V trimmed by 4 bases and J by 11 bases, 15 bases remained unmatched. Germline CDR1 and CDR2: SGHDT and YYEEEE. Arm-PCR of CDR3 regions and iRepertoire HTBI primers were the basis on which TCR beta libraries were built. In the original processing: Samples jointly harbored 62 TRBV and approximately 15 TRBJ segments. TCRdb re-called the multiplex PCR reads with MiXCR, one entry per CDR3 protein. TCRdb's processing, not the study's, gives the V and J calls here. Counted here are about 400,000 distinct CDR3 sequences, around 20% occurring once; the ten biggest clones make up less than 25%. As to time point: persistent/refractory GD, antithyroid drugs over 5 years with positive TRAb. The TCR library was made from RNA that had been extracted from PBMCs in TRIzol.

V is TRBV5-6 and J is TRBJ1-4, with TRBD1 identical over 9 bases. The TCR originated in a female donor with Graves disease. Sequenced material: peripheral blood mononuclear cells (PBMCs), taken when the disease was refractory, from a patient treated with antithyroid drugs. The CDR3 DNA reads TGTGCCAGCAGCAGGATTATCGACGGGACAGGGTGGAAACTGTTTTTT. Its protein product is CASSRIIDGTGWKLFF.